The 2 T cell receptor beta chains below all came from one sample that was sequenced in a study of cytomegalovirus exposure and HLA in healthy donors. The PCR contained 60 Vbeta and 13 Jbeta primers. The repertoire was sequenced with immunoSEQ multiplex PCR; TCRdb's copy has only in-frame clones and lacks some. The sample lists 150,000 or so clones; about four fifths were seen once. The source material was PBMCs. These receptor sequences come from a man younger than 35 in good health and CMV-seronegative.

This chain connects TRBV7-3 to TRBJ1-1; a possible D gene is TRBD1 (5 bases). The CDR3 is made up of 13 amino acids. V lost 2 bases and J 3 bases, leaving 7 bases between the germline ends. Germline V gene data show CDR1 as SGHTA and CDR2 as FQGTGA. The CDR3 DNA sequence: TGTGCCAGCAGCTTATGGGGGGACACTGAAGCTTTCTTT. Its protein is CASSLWGDTEAFF.

The chain couples TRBV15 to TRBJ1-1; D call uncertain. V was clipped by 0 bases and J by 5 bases, with 19 bases between them. Germline V gene sequence: CDR1 LNHNV, CDR2 YYDKDF (reference sequence). The CDR3 runs 17 residues. The CDR3 region has the DNA TGTGCCACCAGCAGAGATATACCGGTGCTTCCAGGAACTGAAGCTTTCTTT. Translating it yields CATSRDIPVLPGTEAFF.